A single sample is the source of the 21 T cell receptor beta chains below, sequenced in a study of T cell responses to AZD1222 COVID-19 vaccine. The repertoire was sequenced with immunoSEQ multiplex PCR; TCRdb's copy has only in-frame clones and lacks some. The repertoire holds around 120,000 clones, with around 82% as singletons. The starting material was peripheral blood, obtained on day 0 of AZD1222 vaccination. Receptors were obtained from an adult in good health.

This chain uses TRBV27 with TRBJ2-1; 15 nucleotides match TRBD2. Germline V gene data show CDR1 as MNHEY and CDR2 as SMNVEV (reference sequence). The CDR3 contains 19 residues. After removal of 7 bases from V and 3 bases from J, the junction contained 13 bases not matched to a gene. This chain's CDR3 is CASTPLGLAGGRRYNEQFF. CDR3 sequence (DNA): TGTGCCAGCACTCCCCTGGGACTAGCGGGGGGCCGACGCTACAATGAGCAGTTCTTC.

V gene TRBV27 combines with J gene TRBJ1-1; 8 bases align to TRBD1. This CDR3 region has 14 residues. Germline values: CDR1 MNHEY, CDR2 SMNVEV (reference sequence). The J segment lost 3 bases and the V segment lost 2 bases, leaving 2 bases of the junction unmatched. As DNA, the CDR3 is TGTGCCAGCAGTTTACAGGGGGCGTACACTGAAGCTTTCTTT. Amino acids: CASSLQGAYTEAFF.

The chain links TRBV5-4 to TRBJ1-5; D ambiguous. The germline CDR1 and CDR2 sequences are SGHNT and YYREEE (reference sequence). The length of the CDR3 is 15 residues. Trimming shortened V by 0 bases and J by 0 bases, and 7 bases separated the two germline ends. CDR3 sequence: CASSLEPTSNQPQHF. DNA for the CDR3: TGTGCCAGCAGCTTGGAGCCTACTAGCAATCAGCCCCAGCATTTT.

The gene calls are TRBV5-1 and TRBJ2-3; D is tentatively TRBD1 or TRBD2 (6 bases each). Germline assignment: CDR1 SGHRS and CDR2 YFSETQ. Between the trimmed V and J ends, which lost 0 bases and 4 bases, there was a span of 15 bases. The CDR3 sequence is 16 residues long. The CDR3 sequence: CASSLEGGYQADTQYF. In nucleotides, the CDR3 is TGCGCCAGCAGCTTGGAGGGGGGCTATCAGGCAGATACGCAGTATTTT.

The chain couples TRBV12-3 or TRBV12-4 to TRBJ2-1; D is ambiguous. Deletions cut 3 bases from V and 7 bases from J, with 10 bases between. The CDR3 contains 13 residues. This chain's CDR3 is CASSFSRSNEQFF. The CDR3, as DNA: TGTGCCAGCAGTTTCAGCAGGTCAAATGAGCAGTTCTTC.

V is TRBV2 and J is TRBJ1-1; maybe TRBD1 (5 bases). The V gene's germline CDR1 is SNHLY and CDR2 FYNNEI. Deletions cut 7 bases from V and 6 bases from J, with 18 bases between. The length of the CDR3 is 14 residues. This CDR3 is CASNQGARVAEAFF. The CDR3 DNA reads as TGTGCCAGCAACCAAGGGGCCAGGGTGGCTGAAGCTTTCTTT.

The rearrangement uses TRBV7-9 and TRBJ1-2; perhaps TRBD1 as D (6 bases). Trimming stripped 4 bases from V and 7 bases from J, with 22 bases between. The CDR3 has 16 residues. The germline V gene encodes CDR1 SEHNR and CDR2 FQNEAQ (reference sequence). The CDR3: CASSSSSGPGVVGYTF. The CDR3 nucleotides read TGTGCCAGCAGCTCCTCATCCGGGCCAGGGGTGGTTGGCTACACCTTC. The full variable domain, in which reference TRBV7-9 and TRBJ1-2 provide the parts outside the CDR3, is DTGVSQNPRHKITKRGQNVTFRCDPISEHNRLYWYRQTLGQGPEFLTYFQNEAQLEKSRLLSDRFSAERPKGSFSTLEIQRTEQGDSAMYLCASSSSSGPGVVGYTFGSGTRLTVV.

This clone was picked up one time. The chain has TRBV18 and TRBJ1-3; D is ambiguous. This CDR3 has 15 residues. The V end lost 6 bases, the J end lost 2 bases, and 14 bases lay between the germline ends. Per germline, CDR1 KGHSH and CDR2 LQKENI. The CDR3 is CASSLTGVAGNTIYF. The CDR3 nucleotides read TGTGCCAGCTCGCTCACCGGCGTGGCTGGAAACACCATATATTTT. Combining the CDR3 with reference TRBV18 and TRBJ1-3 gives the whole variable domain NAGVMQNPRHLVRRRGQEARLRCSPMKGHSHVYWYRQLPEEGLKFMVYLQKENIIDESGMPKERFSAEFPKEGPSILRIQQVVRGDSAAYFCASSLTGVAGNTIYFGEGSWLTVV.

This chain connects TRBV6-2 or TRBV6-3 to TRBJ2-2, with 10 positions matching TRBD2. There are 16 residues in the CDR3. Looked up from germline, CDR1 is MNHEY and CDR2 is SVGEGT. J lost 1 base, V lost 4 bases, and 3 bases had no gene match. In DNA form, the CDR3 reads TGTGCCAGCAGTTCCCCTAGCGGGGGGAACACCGGGGAGCTGTTTTTT. Residues: CASSSPSGGNTGELFF.

The chain couples TRBV7-9 to TRBJ1-4; no definite D call. Deletions cut 2 bases from V and 11 bases from J, with 9 bases between. CDR1 and CDR2 from the germline V gene are SEHNR and FQNEAQ (reference sequence). CDR3 length equals 12 residues. CDR3 residues: CASSLSPEKLFF. CDR3 sequence (DNA): TGTGCCAGCAGCTTATCTCCTGAGAAACTGTTTTTT.

The chain is built from TRBV20-1 and TRBJ2-7; D is uncertain. Trimming cost V 3 bases and J 6 bases, with 6 bases left between them. CDR1 is DFQATT and CDR2 is SNEGSKA in the germline V gene (reference sequence). This CDR3 is 10 amino acids long. The CDR3 spells CSASSPEQYF. In DNA, the CDR3 is TGCAGTGCTAGTTCTCCCGAGCAGTACTTC.

This clone came up once. The V and J genes are TRBV12-3 or TRBV12-4 and TRBJ1-1; unclear D gene. Trimming removed 5 bases at V and 8 bases at J, with 12 bases between. This CDR3 has 12 amino acids. CDR3 coding DNA: TGTGCCAGCAGTCAGATGACAACAGAAGCTTTCTTT. This translates into CASSQMTTEAFF.

The rearrangement links TRBV6-2 or TRBV6-3 to TRBJ1-5; weak D call: TRBD1 (5 bases). The CDR3 length is 15 residues. V lost 4 bases and J 6 bases, leaving 16 bases between the germline ends. Germline CDR1 is MNHEY and CDR2 is SVGEGT. The chain's CDR3 is CASSFGHQRGQPQHF. The DNA for the CDR3 is TGTGCCAGCAGTTTTGGACACCAACGGGGTCAGCCCCAGCATTTT.

The CDR3 loop reads CASSLGGLQETQYF. The CDR3 DNA reads as TGCGCCAGCAGCTTGGGAGGGCTCCAAGAGACCCAGTACTTC. The chain uses TRBV5-1 and TRBJ2-5, with D possibly being TRBD2 (5 bases). The germline V gene encodes CDR1 SGHRS and CDR2 YFSETQ. The CDR3 loop spans 14 amino acids. V was shortened by 0 bases and J by 1 base, with 7 bases between the two germline ends.

This chain joins TRBV27 and TRBJ2-7, with D unclear. This CDR3 contains 14 residues. V dropped 3 bases and J dropped 1 base, with 10 bases sitting between them. From germline, CDR1 is MNHEY and CDR2 SMNVEV (reference sequence). The CDR3 DNA sequence: TGTGCCAGCAGTTTGTACGAAAATTCCTACGAGCAGTACTTC. It translates to CASSLYENSYEQYF.

About this clone itself: The sample has other DNA sequences that encode this CDR3 too. The rearrangement links TRBV7-9 to TRBJ1-5; TRBD1 agrees at 8 bases. V dropped 3 bases and J dropped 2; count of bases not matched to a gene: 0. The germline V gene encodes CDR1 SEHNR and CDR2 FQNEAQ (reference sequence). The CDR3 runs 14 residues. CDR3 residues: CASSLGQGNQPQHF. The CDR3 DNA reads as TGTGCCAGCAGCTTGGGACAGGGCAATCAGCCCCAGCATTTT.

This clone was detected only a few times. The J gene is TRBJ1-3, the V gene TRBV5-1, with no clear D. CDR1 and CDR2 from the germline V gene are SGHRS and YFSETQ. V shed 5 bases and J shed 0 bases, with 6 bases lying between them. The CDR3 is 13 residues long. The CDR3 protein is CASSRHSGNTIYF. The CDR3 region has the DNA TGCGCCAGCAGTCGGCACTCTGGAAACACCATATATTTT.

This chain connects TRBV20-1 to TRBJ1-1; 10 nucleotides align to TRBD1. The CDR3 is 15 residues long. The junction had 7 bases not matched to a gene; V was cut back by 3 bases and J by 3 bases. In germline, CDR1 is DFQATT, CDR2 SNEGSKA (reference sequence). The CDR3 reads CSASLGQGFYTEAFF. CDR3 nucleotides: TGCAGTGCTAGTCTGGGACAGGGGTTTTACACTGAAGCTTTCTTT.

The J gene is TRBJ1-5, the V gene TRBV20-1; TRBD1 agrees at 8 bases. Trimming took 3 bases from V and 7 from J; bases not matched to a gene: 11. The germline V gene encodes CDR1 DFQATT and CDR2 SNEGSKA (reference sequence). The CDR3 length is 15 residues. CDR3 DNA: TGCAGTGCTAGTTCGGGACAGGCTTACGAACAGCCCCAGCATTTT. It codes for CSASSGQAYEQPQHF.

V and J are TRBV19 and TRBJ1-4; 8 nucleotides agree with TRBD1. The CDR3 totals 11 residues. Germline CDR1 LNHDA, CDR2 SQIVND (reference sequence). Trimming removed 8 bases from V and 8 bases from J; junction bases left unmatched: 1. The CDR3 nucleotides are TGTGCCAGTCGGACAGGGGAAAAACTGTTTTTT. It is translated as CASRTGEKLFF.

The genes are TRBV6-5 and TRBJ1-4; 10 bases fit TRBD1. The germline CDR1 and CDR2 sequences are MNHEY and SVGAGI. The CDR3 spans 16 residues. Germline trimming cut 4 bases from V and 7 bases from J; bases unmatched to any gene: 9. For the CDR3, the DNA is TGTGCCAGCAGTTTAGGAGTTGGGACAGGGGTTGAAAAACTGTTTTTT. Translated, it gives CASSLGVGTGVEKLFF.